This T cell receptor (beta chain) was profiled in a study of T-cell reconstitution after alpha-beta-depleted transplantation in children. This clonotype was picked up many times. Molecular barcoding with unique molecular identifiers was used for the TCRbeta library. TCRdb reprocessed the PCR reads via MiXCR and lists one record per CDR3 protein. This sample yields 200,000 to 250,000 distinct CDR3 sequences, of which roughly a tenth are seen a single time; about 30% belongs to the top ten. Germline V CDR1 and CDR2: MDHEN, SYDVKM. The V and J ends lost 2 bases and 3 bases respectively, with 3 bases between them. The CDR3 is 12 amino acids.

The chain has TRBV28 and TRBJ2-3; D remains ambiguous. Sequences were derived from PBMCs, sampled before TCRalphabeta/CD19-depleted stem cell transplant. The clonotype comes from a child less than two years old with acute myeloid leukemia, due to receive a stem cell transplant. CDR3 protein: CASSLITDTQYF. CDR3 DNA sequence: TGTGCCAGCAGTTTAATAACAGATACGCAGTATTTT.